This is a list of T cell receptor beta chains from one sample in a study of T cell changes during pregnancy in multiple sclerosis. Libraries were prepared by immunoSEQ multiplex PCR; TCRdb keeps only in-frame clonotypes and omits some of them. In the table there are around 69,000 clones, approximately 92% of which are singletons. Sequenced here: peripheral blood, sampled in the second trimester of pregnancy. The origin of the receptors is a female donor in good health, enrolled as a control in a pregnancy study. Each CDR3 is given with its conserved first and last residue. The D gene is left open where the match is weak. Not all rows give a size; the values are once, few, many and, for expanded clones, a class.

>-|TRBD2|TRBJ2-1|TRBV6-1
CASRLAGSNEQFF
TGTGCCAGCAGACTAGCGGGGAGTAATGAGCAGTTCTTC
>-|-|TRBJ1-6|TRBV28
CASRWETASPLHF
TGTGCCAGCAGGTGGGAGACTGCTTCACCCCTCCACTTT
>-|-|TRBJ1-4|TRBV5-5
CASSLTATNEKLFF
TGTGCCAGCAGCCTGACAGCAACTAATGAAAAACTGTTTTTT
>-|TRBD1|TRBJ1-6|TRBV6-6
CASSFSQGGNSPLHF
TGTGCCAGCAGTTTCTCACAGGGGGGGAATTCACCCCTCCACTTT
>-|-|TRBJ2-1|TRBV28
CASSLSGPNEQFF
TGTGCCAGCAGTTTATCTGGGCCCAATGAGCAGTTCTTC
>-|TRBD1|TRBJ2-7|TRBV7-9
CASSPPGQGSYEQYF
TGTGCCAGCAGCCCTCCGGGACAGGGTTCCTACGAGCAGTACTTC
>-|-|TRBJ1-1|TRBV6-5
CASSYDGSTEAFF
TGTGCCAGCAGTTACGACGGGAGCACTGAAGCTTTCTTT
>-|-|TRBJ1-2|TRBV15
CATSRDGLGGHYGYTF
TGTGCCACCAGCAGAGATGGCCTCGGGGGGCACTATGGCTACACCTTC
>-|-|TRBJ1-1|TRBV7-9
CASRAEGYTEAFF
TGTGCCAGCAGAGCGGAGGGTTACACTGAAGCTTTCTTT
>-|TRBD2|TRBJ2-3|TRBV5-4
CASSLGGGGMDTQYF
TGTGCCAGCAGCTTGGGTGGGGGGGGGATGGATACGCAGTATTTT
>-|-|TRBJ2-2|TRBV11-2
CASSQGRSVNTGELFF
TGTGCCAGCAGCCAGGGCCGGTCCGTGAACACCGGGGAGCTGTTTTTT
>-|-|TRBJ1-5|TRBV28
CASSARSGALQPQHF
TGTGCCAGCAGCGCAAGATCAGGGGCCCTTCAGCCCCAGCATTTT
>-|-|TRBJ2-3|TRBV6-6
CANGQSTDTQYF
TGTGCCAACGGACAGAGCACAGATACGCAGTATTTT
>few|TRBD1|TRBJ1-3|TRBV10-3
CAISAGTEGNTIYF
TGTGCCATCAGTGCCGGGACAGAAGGAAACACCATATATTTT
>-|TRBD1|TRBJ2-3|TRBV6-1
CASSERDRTQDTQYF
TGTGCCAGCAGTGAACGGGACAGGACGCAAGATACGCAGTATTTT
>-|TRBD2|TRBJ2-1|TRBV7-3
CASSSQPTSGGAGSYNEQFF
TGTGCCAGCAGCTCACAGCCCACTAGCGGGGGGGCGGGCTCCTACAATGAGCAGTTCTTC
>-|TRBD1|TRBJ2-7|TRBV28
CASSSYRGAYEQYF
TGTGCCAGCAGTTCTTACAGGGGGGCCTACGAGCAGTACTTC
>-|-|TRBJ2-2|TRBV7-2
CASSLARGTGELFF
TGTGCCAGCAGCTTAGCGAGAGGAACCGGGGAGCTGTTTTTT
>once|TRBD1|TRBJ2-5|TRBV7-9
CASSPGTGEEETQYF
TGTGCCAGCAGCCCCGGGACAGGGGAGGAAGAGACCCAGTACTTC
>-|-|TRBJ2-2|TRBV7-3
CASRGAGWTGELFF
TGTGCCAGCAGGGGGGCAGGGTGGACCGGGGAGCTGTTTTTT
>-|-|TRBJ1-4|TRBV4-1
CASSQARHTTNEKLFF
TGCGCCAGCAGCCAGGCCCGACACACAACTAATGAAAAACTGTTTTTT
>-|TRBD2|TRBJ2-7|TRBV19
CASSLTSGTTYEQYF
TGTGCCAGTAGCCTGACTAGCGGGACGACCTACGAGCAGTACTTC
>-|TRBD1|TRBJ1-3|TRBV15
CATSRGDRGSGNTIYF
TGTGCCACCAGCAGGGGAGACAGGGGATCTGGAAACACCATATATTTT
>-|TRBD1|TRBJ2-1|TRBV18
CASSPLRGTGGNEQFF
TGTGCCAGCTCACCACTCCGGGGGACAGGGGGCAATGAGCAGTTCTTC
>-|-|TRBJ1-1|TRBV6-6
CASRGIGVDTEAFF
TGTGCCAGCAGGGGGATAGGGGTCGACACTGAAGCTTTCTTT
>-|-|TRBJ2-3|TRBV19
CASSIRRPPDTQYF
TGTGCCAGTAGTATACGGAGGCCCCCAGATACGCAGTATTTT
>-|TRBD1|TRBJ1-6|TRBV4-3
CASSQDEGAYSPLHF
TGCGCCAGCAGCCAAGATGAGGGGGCTTATTCACCCCTCCACTTT
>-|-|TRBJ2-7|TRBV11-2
CASSFRTDYEQYF
TGTGCCAGCAGCTTTCGGACAGACTACGAGCAGTACTTC
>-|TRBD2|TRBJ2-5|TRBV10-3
CAISESLAGSQETQYF
TGTGCCATCAGTGAGTCACTAGCGGGATCCCAAGAGACCCAGTACTTC
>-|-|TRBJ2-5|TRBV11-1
CASSLAGAGSLLETQYF
TGTGCCAGCAGCTTAGCCGGGGCGGGGTCTCTGTTAGAGACCCAGTACTTC
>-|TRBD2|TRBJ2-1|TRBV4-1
CASSLETTSGVYEQFF
TGCGCCAGCAGCCTGGAGACGACTAGCGGGGTCTATGAGCAGTTCTTC
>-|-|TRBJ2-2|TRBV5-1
CASGRALTADETGELFF
TGCGCCAGCGGACGGGCCCTCACAGCGGACGAGACCGGGGAGCTGTTTTTT
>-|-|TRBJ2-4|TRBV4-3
CASSQGTTGNDNIQYF
TGCGCCAGCAGCCAAGGGACAACGGGTAATGACAACATTCAGTACTTC
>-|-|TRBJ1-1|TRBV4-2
CASSGRGGNTEAFF
TGTGCCAGCAGCGGCCGGGGAGGGAACACTGAAGCTTTCTTT
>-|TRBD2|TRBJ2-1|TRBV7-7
CASSFGGPSGVYNEQFF
TGTGCTAGCAGCTTTGGGGGCCCTAGCGGGGTCTACAATGAGCAGTTCTTC
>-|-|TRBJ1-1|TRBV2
CASNTHAGANTEAFF
TGTGCCAGCAACACTCACGCGGGAGCGAACACTGAAGCTTTCTTT
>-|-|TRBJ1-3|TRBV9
CASSAEGGWSGNTIYF
TGTGCCAGCAGCGCCGAGGGCGGTTGGTCTGGAAACACCATATATTTT
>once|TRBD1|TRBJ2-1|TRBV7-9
CASSIQDQGVEQFF
TGTGCCAGCAGCATTCAAGACCAGGGGGTTGAGCAGTTCTTC
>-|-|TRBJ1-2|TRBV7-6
CASSLGPGTDYGYTF
TGTGCCAGCAGCTTAGGGCCAGGAACCGACTATGGCTACACCTTC
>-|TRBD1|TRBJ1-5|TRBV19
CASRRDRVRGNQPQHF
TGTGCCAGTAGAAGAGACAGGGTCAGAGGGAATCAGCCCCAGCATTTT